This T cell receptor beta chain emerged from a study of cytomegalovirus exposure and HLA in healthy donors. Healthy bone marrow donors formed the donor group. About this clone: Its antigen is as yet unknown.

This CDR3 spans 16 amino acids. The V gene's germline CDR1 is SGHTA and CDR2 FQGNSA. The V end lost 0 bases, the J end lost 6 bases, and 14 bases lay between the germline ends. The PCR made use of 60 Vbeta and 13 Jbeta primers. Some clones are missing from TCRdb's copy, which holds only in-frame ones; the method was immunoSEQ multiplex PCR. Its clone listing holds 70,000 or so clones. The study, taken as a whole, reports: A list of roughly 180 TCR beta chains associated with cytomegalovirus was given. Testing in vitro showed three CMV-associated chains specific for CMV antigens. A later examination showed that TCR association rates differed by HLA locus, with DRB1 most and HLA-C fewest.

The sequencing input was PBMCs. The chain uses TRBV7-2 and TRBJ2-2; maybe TRBD1 (5 bases). This TCR derives from a female donor in good health and CMV-seropositive. CDR3 sequence reads: CASSLARTRVAGELFF. CDR3 DNA sequence: TGTGCCAGCAGCTTAGCTCGGACACGGGTCGCCGGGGAGCTGTTTTTT. The entire variable domain, with the rest obtained from reference TRBV7-2 and TRBJ2-2, is as follows: GAGVSQSPSNKVTEKGKDVELRCDPISGHTALYWYRQSLGQGLEFLIYFQGNSAPDKSGLPSDRFSAERTGGSVSTLTIQRTQQEDSAVYLCASSLARTRVAGELFFGEGSRLTVL.